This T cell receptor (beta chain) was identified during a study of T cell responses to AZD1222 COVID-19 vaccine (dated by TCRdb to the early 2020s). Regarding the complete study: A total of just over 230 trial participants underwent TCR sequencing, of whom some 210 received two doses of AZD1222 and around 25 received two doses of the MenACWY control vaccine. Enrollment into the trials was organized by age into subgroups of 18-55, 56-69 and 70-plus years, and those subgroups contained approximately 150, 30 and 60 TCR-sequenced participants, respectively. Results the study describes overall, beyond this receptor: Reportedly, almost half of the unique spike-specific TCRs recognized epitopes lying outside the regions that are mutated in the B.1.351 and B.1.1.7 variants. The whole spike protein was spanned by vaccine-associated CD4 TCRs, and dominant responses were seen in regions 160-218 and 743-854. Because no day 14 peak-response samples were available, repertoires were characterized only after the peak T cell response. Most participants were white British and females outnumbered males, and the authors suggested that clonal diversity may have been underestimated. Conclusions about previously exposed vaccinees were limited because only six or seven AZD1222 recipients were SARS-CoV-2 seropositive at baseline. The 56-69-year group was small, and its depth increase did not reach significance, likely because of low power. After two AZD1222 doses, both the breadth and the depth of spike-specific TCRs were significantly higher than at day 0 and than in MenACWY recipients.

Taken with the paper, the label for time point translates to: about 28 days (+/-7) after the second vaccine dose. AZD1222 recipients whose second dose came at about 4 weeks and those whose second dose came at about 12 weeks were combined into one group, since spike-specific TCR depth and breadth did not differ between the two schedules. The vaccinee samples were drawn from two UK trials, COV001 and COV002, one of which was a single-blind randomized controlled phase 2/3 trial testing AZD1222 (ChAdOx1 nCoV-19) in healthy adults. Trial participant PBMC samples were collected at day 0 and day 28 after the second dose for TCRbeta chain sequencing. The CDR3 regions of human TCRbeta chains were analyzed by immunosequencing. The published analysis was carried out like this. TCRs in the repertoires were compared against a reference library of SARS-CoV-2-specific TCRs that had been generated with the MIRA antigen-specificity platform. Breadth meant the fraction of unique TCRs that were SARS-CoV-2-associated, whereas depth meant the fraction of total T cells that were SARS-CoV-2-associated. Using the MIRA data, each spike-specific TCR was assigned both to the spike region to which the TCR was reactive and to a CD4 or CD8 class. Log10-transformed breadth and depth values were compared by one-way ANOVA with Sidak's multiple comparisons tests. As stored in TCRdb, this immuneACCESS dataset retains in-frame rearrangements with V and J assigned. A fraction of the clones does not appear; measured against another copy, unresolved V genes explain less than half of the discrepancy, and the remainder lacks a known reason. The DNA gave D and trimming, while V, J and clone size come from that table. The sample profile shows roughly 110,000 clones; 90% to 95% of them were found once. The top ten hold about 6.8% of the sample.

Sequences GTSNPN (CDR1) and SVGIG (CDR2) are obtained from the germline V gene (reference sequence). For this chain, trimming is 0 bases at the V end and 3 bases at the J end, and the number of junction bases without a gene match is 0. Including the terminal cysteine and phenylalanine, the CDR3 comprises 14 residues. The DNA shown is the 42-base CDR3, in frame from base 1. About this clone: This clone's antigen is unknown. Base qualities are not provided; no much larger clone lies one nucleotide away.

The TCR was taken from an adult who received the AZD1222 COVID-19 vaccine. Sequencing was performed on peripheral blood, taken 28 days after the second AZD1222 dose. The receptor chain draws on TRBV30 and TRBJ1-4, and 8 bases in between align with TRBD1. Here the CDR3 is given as CAWSVQGANEKLFF. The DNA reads TGTGCCTGGAGTGTACAGGGGGCTAATGAAAAACTGTTTTTT.